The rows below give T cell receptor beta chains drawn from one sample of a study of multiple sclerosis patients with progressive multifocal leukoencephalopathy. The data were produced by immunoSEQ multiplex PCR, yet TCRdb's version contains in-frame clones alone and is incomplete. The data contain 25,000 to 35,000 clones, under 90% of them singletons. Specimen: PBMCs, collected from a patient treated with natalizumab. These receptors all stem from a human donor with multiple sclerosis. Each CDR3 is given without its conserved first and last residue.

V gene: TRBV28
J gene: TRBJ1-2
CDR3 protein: ASSPDKNYGYT

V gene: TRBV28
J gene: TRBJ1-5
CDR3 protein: ASASPGSGQPQH

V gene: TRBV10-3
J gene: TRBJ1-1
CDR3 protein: AIRGDGGGTLGTEAF

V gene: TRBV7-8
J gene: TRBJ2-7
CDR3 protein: ASSLDGTGTTLSYEQY

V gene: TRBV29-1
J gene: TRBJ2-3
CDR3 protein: SADTGSADTQY

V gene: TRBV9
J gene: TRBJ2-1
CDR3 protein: ASSVVPSGDNEQF

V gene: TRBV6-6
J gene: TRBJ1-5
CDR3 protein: ASRSRASNQPQH

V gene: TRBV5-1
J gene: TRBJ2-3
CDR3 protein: ASSLGGSGLTDTQY

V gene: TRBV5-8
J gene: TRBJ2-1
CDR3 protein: ASSLGGRRYNEQF

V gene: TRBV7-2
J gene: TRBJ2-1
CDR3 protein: ASSPARNEQF

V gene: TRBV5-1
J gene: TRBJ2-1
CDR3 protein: ASGGGLNNEQF

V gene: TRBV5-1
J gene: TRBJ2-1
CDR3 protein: ASSSPARTADEQF

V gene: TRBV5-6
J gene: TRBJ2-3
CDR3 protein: ASSHIDTQY

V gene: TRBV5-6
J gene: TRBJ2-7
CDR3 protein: ASSLFQRVYEQY

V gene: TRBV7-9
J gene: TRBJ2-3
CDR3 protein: ASSTPTGGVPDTQY

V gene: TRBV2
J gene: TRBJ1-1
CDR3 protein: ASSWDRANTEAF

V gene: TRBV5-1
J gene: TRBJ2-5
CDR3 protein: ASSRDGTIQSPQY

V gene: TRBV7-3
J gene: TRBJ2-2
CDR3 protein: ASSRTANTGELF

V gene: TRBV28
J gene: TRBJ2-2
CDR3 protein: ASSFGLASTGELF

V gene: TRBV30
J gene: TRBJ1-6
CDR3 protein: AWRGGQGSSYNSPLH

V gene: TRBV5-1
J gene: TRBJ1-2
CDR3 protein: ASSPQGVDGYT

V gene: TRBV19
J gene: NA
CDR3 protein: ASSPGTAYEQY

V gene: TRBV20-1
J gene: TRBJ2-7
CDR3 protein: SAMVQGEQY

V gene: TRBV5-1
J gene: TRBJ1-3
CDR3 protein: ASSSDTAGNTIY

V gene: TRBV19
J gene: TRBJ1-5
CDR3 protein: ASRPGGQGWNQPQH

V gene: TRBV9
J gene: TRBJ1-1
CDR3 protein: ASSLDRNTEAF

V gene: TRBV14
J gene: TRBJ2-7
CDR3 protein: ASSPRGGSYEQY

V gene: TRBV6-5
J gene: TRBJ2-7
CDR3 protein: ASSLQGAYEQY

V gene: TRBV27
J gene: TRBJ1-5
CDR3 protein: ASSFGTANQPQH

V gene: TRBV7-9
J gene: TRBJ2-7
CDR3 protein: ASSLANYEQY

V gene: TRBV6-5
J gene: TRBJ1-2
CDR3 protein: ASSSTNRNYGYT

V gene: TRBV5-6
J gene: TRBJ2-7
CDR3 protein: ASSPGGTSYEQY

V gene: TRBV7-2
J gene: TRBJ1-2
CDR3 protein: ASSLQQGPYGYT

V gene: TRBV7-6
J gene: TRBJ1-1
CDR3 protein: ASSQGKYTEAF

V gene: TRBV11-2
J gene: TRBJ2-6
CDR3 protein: ASSSGSGANVLT

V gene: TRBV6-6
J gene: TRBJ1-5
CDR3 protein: ASSPRDSHQPQH

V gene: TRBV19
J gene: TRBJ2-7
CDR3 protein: ASQKEGTGVYEQY

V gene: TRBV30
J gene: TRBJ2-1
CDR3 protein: AWSVGGPNEQF

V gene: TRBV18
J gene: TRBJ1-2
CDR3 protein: ASSNLAHGYT

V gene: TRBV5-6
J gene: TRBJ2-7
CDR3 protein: ASSFRQGSSYEQY

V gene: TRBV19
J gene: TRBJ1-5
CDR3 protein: ASSNRRGGNQPQH

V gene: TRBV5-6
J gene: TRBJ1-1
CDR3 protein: ASTDAQFSGAATEAF

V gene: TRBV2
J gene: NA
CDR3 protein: ASSEVPGARDEQY

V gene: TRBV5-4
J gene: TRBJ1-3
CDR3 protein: ASSLADSSGNTIY

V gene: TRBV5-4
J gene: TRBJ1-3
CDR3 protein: ASSLVRGDFSGNTIY

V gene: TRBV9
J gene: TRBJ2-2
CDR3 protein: ASSVMKGVYTGELF

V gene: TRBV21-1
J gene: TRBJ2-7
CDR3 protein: ASSRLHKTYEQY

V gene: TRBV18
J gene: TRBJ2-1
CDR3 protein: ASSRSRYDEQF

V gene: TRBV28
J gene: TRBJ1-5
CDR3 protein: ASTPPGNGYQPQH

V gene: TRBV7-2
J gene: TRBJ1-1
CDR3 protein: ASSLADYRTEAF

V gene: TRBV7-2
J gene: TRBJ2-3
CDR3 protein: ASSLGSVTPDTQY

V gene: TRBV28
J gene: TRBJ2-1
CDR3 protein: ASSLDRTDEQF

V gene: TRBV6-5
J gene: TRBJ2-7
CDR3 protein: ASSYSLAERERD

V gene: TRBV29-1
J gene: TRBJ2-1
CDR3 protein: SVPVLGEQF